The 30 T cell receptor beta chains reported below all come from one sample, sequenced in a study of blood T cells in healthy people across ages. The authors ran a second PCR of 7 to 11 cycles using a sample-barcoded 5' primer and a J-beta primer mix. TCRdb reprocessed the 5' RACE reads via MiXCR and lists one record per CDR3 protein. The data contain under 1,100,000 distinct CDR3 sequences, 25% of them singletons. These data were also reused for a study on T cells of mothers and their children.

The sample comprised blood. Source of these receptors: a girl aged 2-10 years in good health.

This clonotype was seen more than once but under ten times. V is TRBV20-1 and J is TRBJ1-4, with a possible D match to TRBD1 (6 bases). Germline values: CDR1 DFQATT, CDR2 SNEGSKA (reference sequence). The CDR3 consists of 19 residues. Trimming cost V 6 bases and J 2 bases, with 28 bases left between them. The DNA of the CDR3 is TGCAGTGCCAGTGGTGGCCTTTCGGGGGGCGGCATTACTAATGAAAAACTGTTTTTT. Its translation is CSASGGLSGGGITNEKLFF.

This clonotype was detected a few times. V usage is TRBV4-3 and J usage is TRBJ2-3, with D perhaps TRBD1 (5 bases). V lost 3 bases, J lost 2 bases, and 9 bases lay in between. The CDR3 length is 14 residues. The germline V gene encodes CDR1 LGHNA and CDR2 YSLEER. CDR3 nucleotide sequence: TGCGCCAGCAGCCATAGACAGTTCACAGATACGCAGTATTTT. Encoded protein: CASSHRQFTDTQYF.

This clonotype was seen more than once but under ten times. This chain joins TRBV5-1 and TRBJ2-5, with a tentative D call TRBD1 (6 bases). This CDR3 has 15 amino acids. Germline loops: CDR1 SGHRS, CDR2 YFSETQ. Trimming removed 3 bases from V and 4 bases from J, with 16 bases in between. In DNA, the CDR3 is TGCGCCAGCAGCTCAGAGGACAGAACCCCAGAGACCCAGTACTTC. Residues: CASSSEDRTPETQYF.

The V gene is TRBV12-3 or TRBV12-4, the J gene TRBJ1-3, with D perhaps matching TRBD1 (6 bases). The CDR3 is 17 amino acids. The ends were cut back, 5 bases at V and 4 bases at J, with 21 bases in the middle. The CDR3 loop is CASSPFGQGRGGNTIYF. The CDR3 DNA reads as TGTGCCAGCAGTCCTTTCGGCCAGGGGCGAGGGGGAAACACCATATATTTT.

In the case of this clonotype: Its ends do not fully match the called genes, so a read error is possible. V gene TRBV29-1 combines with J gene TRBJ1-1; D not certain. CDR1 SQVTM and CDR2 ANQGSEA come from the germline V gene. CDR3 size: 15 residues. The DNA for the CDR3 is TGCAGCGTTGGGGCATCTGGCACAGCGAACACTGAAGCTTCCTTT. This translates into CSVGASGTANTEASF.

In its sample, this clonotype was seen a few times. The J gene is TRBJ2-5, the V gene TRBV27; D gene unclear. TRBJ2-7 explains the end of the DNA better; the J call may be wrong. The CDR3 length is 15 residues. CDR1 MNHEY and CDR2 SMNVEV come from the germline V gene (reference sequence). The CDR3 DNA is TGTGCCAGCAGCCAGATTCCGGTGGGTTCGTACGAGCAGTACTTC. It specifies CASSQIPVGSYEQYF.

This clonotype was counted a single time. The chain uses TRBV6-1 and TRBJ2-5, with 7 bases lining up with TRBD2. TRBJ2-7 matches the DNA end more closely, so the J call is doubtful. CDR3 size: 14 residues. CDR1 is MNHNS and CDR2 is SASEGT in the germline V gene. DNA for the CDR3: TGTGCCAGCATCGGGAGGCGGATCGTCTACGAGCAGTACTTC. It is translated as CASIGRRIVYEQYF.

Here the CDR3 DNA reads TGTGCCAGCAGCCCGGGACACCCGACGAACACCGGGGAGCTGTTTTTT. This encodes CASSPGHPTNTGELFF. The chain has TRBV7-9 and TRBJ2-2; tentative D call: TRBD1 (6 bases). This CDR3 has 16 amino acids. The germline V and J ends were trimmed by 5 bases and 0 bases, with 13 bases remaining between them. The germline gives CDR1 SEHNR, CDR2 FQNEAQ (reference sequence).

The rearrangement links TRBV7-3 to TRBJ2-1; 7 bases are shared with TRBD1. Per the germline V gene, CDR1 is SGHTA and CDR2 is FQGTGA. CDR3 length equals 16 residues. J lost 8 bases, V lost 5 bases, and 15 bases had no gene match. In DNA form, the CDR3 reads TGTGCCAGCAGCAAATCGACAGGGTCTAATATGGATGAGCAGTTCTTC. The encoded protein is CASSKSTGSNMDEQFF.

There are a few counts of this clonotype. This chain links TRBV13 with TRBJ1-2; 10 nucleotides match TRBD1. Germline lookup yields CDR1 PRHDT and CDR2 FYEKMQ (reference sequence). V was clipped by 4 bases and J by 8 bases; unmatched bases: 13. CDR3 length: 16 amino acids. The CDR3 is CASSSRQGAEMSGYTF. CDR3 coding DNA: TGTGCCAGCAGCTCCCGACAGGGGGCGGAAATGTCCGGCTACACCTTC.

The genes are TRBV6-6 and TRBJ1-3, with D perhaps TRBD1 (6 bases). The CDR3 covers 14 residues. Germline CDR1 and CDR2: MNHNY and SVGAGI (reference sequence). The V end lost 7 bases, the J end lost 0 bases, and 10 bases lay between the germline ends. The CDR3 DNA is TGTGCCAGCACTGACAGGTACTCTGGAAACACCATATATTTT. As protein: CASTDRYSGNTIYF.

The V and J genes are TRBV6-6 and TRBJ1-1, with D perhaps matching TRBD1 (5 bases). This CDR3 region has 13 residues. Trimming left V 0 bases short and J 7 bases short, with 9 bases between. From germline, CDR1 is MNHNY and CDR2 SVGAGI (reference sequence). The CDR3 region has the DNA TGTGCCAGCAGTTACTCACCAGGGTTTGAAGCTTTCTTT. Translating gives CASSYSPGFEAFF.

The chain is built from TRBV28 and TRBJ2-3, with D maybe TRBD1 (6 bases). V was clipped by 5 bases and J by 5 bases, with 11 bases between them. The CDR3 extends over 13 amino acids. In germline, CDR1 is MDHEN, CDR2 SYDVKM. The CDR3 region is CASSTLQGDTQYF. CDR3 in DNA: TGTGCCAGCAGTACGTTACAGGGAGATACGCAGTATTTT.

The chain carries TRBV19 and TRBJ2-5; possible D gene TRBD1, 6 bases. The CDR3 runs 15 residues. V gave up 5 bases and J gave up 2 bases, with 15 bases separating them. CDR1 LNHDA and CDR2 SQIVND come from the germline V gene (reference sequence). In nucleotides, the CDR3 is TGTGCCAGTAGTCTAGGGGACACTCCGCAAGAGACCCAGTACTTC. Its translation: CASSLGDTPQETQYF.

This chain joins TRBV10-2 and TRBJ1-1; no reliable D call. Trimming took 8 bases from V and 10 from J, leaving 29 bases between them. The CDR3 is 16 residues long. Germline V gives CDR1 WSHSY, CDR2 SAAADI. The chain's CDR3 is CASLDLLDGPSRGAFF. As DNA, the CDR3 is TGCGCCAGCCTTGATCTTTTGGACGGGCCGTCGCGAGGAGCTTTCTTT.

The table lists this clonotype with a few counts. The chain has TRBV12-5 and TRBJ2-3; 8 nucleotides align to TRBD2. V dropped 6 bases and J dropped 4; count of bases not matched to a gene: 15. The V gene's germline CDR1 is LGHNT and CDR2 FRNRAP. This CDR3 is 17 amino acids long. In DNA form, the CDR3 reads TGTGCTAGTGGGTCTTTTTCGGGGCGGGAGGACGCAGATACGCAGTATTTT. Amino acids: CASGSFSGREDADTQYF.

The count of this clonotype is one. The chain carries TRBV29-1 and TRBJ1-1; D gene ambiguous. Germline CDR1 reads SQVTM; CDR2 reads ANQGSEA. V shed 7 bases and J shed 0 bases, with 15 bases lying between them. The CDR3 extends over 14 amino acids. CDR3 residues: CSADSGIVNTEAFF. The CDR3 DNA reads TGCAGCGCCGACTCGGGGATCGTGAACACTGAAGCTTTCTTT.

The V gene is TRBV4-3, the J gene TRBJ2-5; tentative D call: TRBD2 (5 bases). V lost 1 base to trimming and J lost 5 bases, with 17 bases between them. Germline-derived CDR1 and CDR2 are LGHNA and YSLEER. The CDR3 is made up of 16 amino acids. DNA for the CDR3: TGCGCCAGCAGCCAAGTTGTGACGGAGCGGTGGGAGACCCAGTACTTC. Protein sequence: CASSQVVTERWETQYF.

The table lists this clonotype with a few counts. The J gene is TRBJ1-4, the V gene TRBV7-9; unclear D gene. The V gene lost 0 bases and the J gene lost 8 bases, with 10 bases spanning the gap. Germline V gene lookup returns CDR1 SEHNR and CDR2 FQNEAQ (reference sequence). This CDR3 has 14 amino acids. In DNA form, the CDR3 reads TGTGCCAGCAGCTTAGCTTGGGGAAAGGAAAAACTGTTTTTT. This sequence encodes CASSLAWGKEKLFF.

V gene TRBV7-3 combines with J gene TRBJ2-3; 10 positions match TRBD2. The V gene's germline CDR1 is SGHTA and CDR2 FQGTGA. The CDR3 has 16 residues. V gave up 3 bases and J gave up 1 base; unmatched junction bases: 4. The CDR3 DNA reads TGTGCCAGCAGCTTCGCCGGGACTAGCGGCACAGATACGCAGTATTTT. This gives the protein CASSFAGTSGTDTQYF.

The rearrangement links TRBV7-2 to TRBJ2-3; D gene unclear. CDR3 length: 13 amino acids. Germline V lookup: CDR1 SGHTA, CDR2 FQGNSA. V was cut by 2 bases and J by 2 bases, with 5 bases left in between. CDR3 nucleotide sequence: TGTGCCAGCAGCTTAAAGGACACAGATACGCAGTATTTT. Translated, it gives CASSLKDTDTQYF.

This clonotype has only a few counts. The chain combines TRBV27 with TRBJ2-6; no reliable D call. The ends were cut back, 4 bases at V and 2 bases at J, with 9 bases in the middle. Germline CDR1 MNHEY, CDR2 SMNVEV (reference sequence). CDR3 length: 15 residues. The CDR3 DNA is TGTGCCAGCAGTTCAGACCTAACTGGGGCCAACGTCCTGACTTTC. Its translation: CASSSDLTGANVLTF. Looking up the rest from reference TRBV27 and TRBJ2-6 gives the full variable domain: EAQVTQNPRYLITVTGKKLTVTCSQNMNHEYMSWYRQDPGLGLRQIYYSMNVEVTDKGDVPEGYKVSRKEKRNFPLILESPSPNQTSLYFCASSSDLTGANVLTFGAGSRLTVL.

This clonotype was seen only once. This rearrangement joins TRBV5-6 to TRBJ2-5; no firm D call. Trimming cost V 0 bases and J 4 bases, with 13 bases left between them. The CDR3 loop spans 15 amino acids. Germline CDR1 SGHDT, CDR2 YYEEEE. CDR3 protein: CASSLDFRRGETQYF. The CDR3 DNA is TGTGCCAGCAGCTTGGATTTCAGGAGAGGAGAGACCCAGTACTTC.

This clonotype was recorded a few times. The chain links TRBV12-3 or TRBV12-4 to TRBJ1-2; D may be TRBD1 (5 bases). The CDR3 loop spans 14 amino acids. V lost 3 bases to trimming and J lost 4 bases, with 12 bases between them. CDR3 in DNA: TGTGCCAGCAGTTTTGGGGGATTATCCTATGGCTACACCTTC. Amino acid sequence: CASSFGGLSYGYTF.

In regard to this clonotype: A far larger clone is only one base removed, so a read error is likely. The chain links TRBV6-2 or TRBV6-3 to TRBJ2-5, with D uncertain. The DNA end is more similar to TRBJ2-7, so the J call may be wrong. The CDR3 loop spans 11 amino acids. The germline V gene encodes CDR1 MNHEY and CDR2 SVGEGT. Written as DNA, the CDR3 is TGTGCCAGCAGTTACTTCTACGAGCAGTACTTC. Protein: CASSYFYEQYF.

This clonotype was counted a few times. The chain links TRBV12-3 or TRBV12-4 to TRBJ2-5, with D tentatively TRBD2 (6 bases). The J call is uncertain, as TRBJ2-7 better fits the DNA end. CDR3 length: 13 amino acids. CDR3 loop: CASRLSGSYEQYF. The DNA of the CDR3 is TGTGCCAGCAGGCTTAGCGGTTCCTACGAGCAGTACTTC.

CDR3 in DNA: TGCAGTGCTAGAGATCCAAACCAGGAAGAAGCTTTCTTT. This sequence encodes CSARDPNQEEAFF. J is TRBJ1-1 and V is TRBV20-1; no firm D call. The CDR3 covers 13 residues. Per germline, CDR1 DFQATT and CDR2 SNEGSKA (reference sequence). Between the trimmed V and J ends, which lost 0 bases and 8 bases, there was a span of 13 bases.

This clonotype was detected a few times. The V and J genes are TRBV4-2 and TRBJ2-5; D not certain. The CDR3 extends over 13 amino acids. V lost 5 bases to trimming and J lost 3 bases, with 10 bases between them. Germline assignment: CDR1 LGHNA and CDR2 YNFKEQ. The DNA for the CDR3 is TGTGCCAGCAGCACGGTGGCGGAAGAGACCCAGTACTTC. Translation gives CASSTVAEETQYF.

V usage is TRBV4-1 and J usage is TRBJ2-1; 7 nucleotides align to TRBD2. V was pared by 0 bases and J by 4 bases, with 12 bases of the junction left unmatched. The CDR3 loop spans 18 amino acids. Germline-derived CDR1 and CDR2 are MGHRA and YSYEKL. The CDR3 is CASSQDGPPSGNYNEQFF. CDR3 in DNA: TGCGCCAGCAGCCAAGATGGCCCCCCTAGCGGCAATTACAATGAGCAGTTCTTC.

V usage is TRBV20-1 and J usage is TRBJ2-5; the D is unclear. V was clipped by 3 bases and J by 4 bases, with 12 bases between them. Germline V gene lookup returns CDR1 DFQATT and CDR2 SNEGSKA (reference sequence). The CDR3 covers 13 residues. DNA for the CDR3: TGCAGTGCTAGTCCGCTATTCCGAGAGACCCAGTACTTC. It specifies CSASPLFRETQYF.